This paragraph reports one TCR beta chain. Its antigen remains unknown. One end of the junction varies from germline; a read error may be responsible. The same CDR3 arises from other DNA sequences in this sample as well. The data were taken from a study of cytomegalovirus exposure and HLA in healthy donors. Everyone who donated was a healthy bone marrow donor. The study sampled nominally healthy donors, though unrecorded immune exposures were likely. It was with 60 Vbeta and 13 Jbeta primers that the PCR ran. TCRdb's table, derived via immunoSEQ multiplex PCR, lists solely in-frame clones and lacks some. The specimen's table records under 120,000 clones. Study results and caveats: According to reports, the classifier identified cytomegalovirus status with high specificity and sensitivity.

Per the germline V gene, CDR1 is KGHSH and CDR2 is LQKENI. CDR3 size: 14 residues. J is TRBJ1-2 and V is TRBV18; TRBD1 aligns across 8 bases. The sample consisted of PBMCs. The sequence was collected from a man between 50 and 59 years old in good health and CMV-seronegative. CDR3 nucleotides: TGTGCCAGCTCTCCACCGGGGACAGGCGATGGCTACACCTTC. Its protein is CASSPPGTGDGYTF.